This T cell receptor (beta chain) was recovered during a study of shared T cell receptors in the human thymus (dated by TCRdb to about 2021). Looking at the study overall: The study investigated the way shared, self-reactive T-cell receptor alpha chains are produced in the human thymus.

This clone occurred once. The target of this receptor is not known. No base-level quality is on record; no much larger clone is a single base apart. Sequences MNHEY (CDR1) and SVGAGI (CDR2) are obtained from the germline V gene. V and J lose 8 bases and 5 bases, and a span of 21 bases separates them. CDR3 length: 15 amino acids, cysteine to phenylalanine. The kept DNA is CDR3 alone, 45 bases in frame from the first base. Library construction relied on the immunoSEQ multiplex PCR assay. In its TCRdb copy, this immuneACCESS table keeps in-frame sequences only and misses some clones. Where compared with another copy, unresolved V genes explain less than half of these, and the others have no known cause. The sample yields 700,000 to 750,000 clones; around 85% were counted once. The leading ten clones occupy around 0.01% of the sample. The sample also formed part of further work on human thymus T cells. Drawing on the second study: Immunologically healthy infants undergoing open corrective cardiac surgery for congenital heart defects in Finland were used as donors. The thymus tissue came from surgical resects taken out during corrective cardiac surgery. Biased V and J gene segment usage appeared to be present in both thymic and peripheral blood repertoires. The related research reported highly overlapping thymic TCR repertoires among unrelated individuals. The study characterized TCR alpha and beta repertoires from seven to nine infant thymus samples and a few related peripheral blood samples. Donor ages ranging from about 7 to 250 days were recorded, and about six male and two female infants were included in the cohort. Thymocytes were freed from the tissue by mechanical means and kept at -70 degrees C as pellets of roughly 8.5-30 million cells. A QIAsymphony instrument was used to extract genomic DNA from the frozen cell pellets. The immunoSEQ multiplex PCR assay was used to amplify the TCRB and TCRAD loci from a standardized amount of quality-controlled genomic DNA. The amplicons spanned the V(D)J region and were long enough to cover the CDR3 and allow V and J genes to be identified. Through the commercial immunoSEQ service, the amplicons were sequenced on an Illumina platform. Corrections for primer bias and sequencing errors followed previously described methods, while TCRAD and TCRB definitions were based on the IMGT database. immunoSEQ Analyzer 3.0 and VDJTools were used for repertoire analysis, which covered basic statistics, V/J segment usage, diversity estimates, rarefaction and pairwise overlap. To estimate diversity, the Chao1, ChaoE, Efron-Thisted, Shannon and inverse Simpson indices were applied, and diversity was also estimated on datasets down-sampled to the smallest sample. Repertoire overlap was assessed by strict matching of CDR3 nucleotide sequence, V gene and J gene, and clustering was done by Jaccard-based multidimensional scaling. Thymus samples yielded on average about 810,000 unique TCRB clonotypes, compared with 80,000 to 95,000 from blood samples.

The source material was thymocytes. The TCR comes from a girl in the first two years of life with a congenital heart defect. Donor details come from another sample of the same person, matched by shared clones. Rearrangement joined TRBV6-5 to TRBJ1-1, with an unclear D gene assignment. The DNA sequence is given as TGTGCCAGCGTGGGCAGCCAATATACGGGGACTGAAGCTTTCTTT. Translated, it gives CASVGSQYTGTEAFF.